A selection of T cell receptor beta chains follows, all from one sample in a study of T cell repertoires in cytomegalovirus infection. For these TCRs, the target antigens are not known. TCRdb analysed the reads with MiXCR anew, one entry per CDR3 protein. This sample has 600,000 to 700,000 distinct CDR3 sequences, with roughly a third found just once. This specimen was cultured PBMCs, taken from culture after CMV antigen stimulation. These receptors were collected from a human donor in good health (CMV status not recorded). Some clones in this sample may be carry-over from other donors' samples. Each CDR3 is given with its conserved first and last residue. The D gene is left open where the match is weak. Where a row states a size, it is once, few, many or the class of an expanded clone; other rows omit it.

J | V | size | D | DNA | CDR3
TRBJ1-5 | TRBV12-5 | few | NA | TGTGCTAGTGGTTTGGTACCAGGGTGGAGCAATCAGCCCCAGCATTTT | CASGLVPGWSNQPQHF
TRBJ2-4 | TRBV12-5 | NA | NA | TGTGCTAGTGGTTTGGTAGTGACAAGAACAAACCTAGCCAAAAACATTCAGTACTTC | CASGLVVTRTNLAKNIQYF
TRBJ2-1 | TRBV6-5 | NA | TRBD1 | TGTGCCAGCAGTTACAGCGTGACAGGGGAATTGAATGAGCAGTTCTTC | CASSYSVTGELNEQFF
TRBJ1-6 | TRBV7-9 | NA | NA | TGTGCCAGCAGCTACCAGGGACTGGGAAATTCACCCCTCCACTTT | CASSYQGLGNSPLHF
TRBJ2-3 | TRBV10-3 | many | NA | TGTGCCATCAGTGAGTCGAACGGACCCACAGATACGCAGTATTTT | CAISESNGPTDTQYF
TRBJ1-1 | TRBV6-5 | NA | NA | TGTGCCAGCAGTTACTCGCCGGGATTAGCTTTCTTT | CASSYSPGLAFF
TRBJ2-3 | TRBV12-3/TRBV12-4 | NA | NA | TGTGCCAGCAGTTTGCTCGGTACGCAGTATTTT | CASSLLGTQYF
TRBJ1-5 | TRBV20-1 | few | NA | TGCAGTGCTAGACAGGATAGCAATCAGCCCCAGCATTTT | CSARQDSNQPQHF
TRBJ2-3 | TRBV12-5 | NA | NA | TGTGCTAGTGGCCCCTCGACTGGTGGAGATACGCAGTATTTT | CASGPSTGGDTQYF
TRBJ2-1 | TRBV20-1 | NA | NA | TGCAGTGCTACCTCGCGATATGAGCAGTTCTTC | CSATSRYEQFF
TRBJ2-2 | TRBV19 | few | TRBD1 | TGTGCCAGTAGTACGACAGGGGGCGCCTTCCCCGAAACGAACACCGGGGAGCTGTTTTTT | CASSTTGGAFPETNTGELFF
TRBJ1-6 | TRBV7-9 | few | NA | TGTGCCAGCATCCCACGGGGGGATAATTCACCCCTCCACTTT | CASIPRGDNSPLHF
TRBJ2-7 | TRBV3-1 | once | TRBD2 | TGTGCCAGCAGCCAGAGACTAGCGGGACGTCCGGGGAGCTACGAGCAGTACTTC | CASSQRLAGRPGSYEQYF
TRBJ1-1 | TRBV5-4 | NA | NA | TGTGCCAACAGCTCACCTAGGGGGGCCCGAACTGAAGCTTTCTTT | CANSSPRGARTEAFF
TRBJ1-6 | TRBV4-3 | NA | NA | TGCGCCAGCAGCCAAGATCCGAGGGGAAGCCATAATTCACCCCTCCACTTT | CASSQDPRGSHNSPLHF
TRBJ2-2 | TRBV7-6 | few | NA | TGTGCCAGCAGCAACAGGGGGACGACTAGCGGGAACACCGGGGAGCTGTTTTTT | CASSNRGTTSGNTGELFF
TRBJ1-1 | TRBV7-8 | many | NA | TGTGCCAGCAGCTTAAGCAGGCGGGCTTTCTTT | CASSLSRRAFF
TRBJ1-1 | TRBV12-3/TRBV12-4 | few | NA | TGTGCCAGCAGTTACAGGCCTCAGGAAGCTTTCTTT | CASSYRPQEAFF